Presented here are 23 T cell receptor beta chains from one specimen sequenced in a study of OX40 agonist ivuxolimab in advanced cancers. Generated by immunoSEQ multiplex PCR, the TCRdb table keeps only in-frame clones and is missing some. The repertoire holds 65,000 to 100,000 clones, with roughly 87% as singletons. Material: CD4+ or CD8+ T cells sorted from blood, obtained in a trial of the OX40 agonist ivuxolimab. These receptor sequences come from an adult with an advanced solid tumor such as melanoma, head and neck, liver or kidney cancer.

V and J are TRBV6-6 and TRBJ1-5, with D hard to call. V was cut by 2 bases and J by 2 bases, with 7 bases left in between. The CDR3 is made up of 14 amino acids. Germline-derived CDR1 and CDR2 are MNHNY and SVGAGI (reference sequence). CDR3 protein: CASSYARGNQPQHF. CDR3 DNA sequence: TGTGCCAGCAGTTACGCCCGGGGCAATCAGCCCCAGCATTTT.

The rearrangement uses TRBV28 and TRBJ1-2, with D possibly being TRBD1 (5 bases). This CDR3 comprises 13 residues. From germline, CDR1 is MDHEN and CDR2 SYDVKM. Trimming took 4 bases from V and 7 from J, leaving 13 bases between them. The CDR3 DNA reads TGTGCCAGCAGTTCCACCCGGGGCTTTGGCTACACCTTC. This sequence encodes CASSSTRGFGYTF.

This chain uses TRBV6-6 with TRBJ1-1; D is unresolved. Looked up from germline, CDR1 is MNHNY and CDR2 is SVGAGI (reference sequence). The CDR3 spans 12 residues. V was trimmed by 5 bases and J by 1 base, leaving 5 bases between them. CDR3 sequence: CASSRENTEAFF. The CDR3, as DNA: TGTGCCAGCAGTCGGGAGAACACTGAAGCTTTCTTT.

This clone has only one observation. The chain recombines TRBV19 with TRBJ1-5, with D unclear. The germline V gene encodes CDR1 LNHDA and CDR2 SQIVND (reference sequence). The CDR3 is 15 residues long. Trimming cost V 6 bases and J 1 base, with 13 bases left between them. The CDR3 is CASRPVAASNQPQHF. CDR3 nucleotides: TGTGCCAGTAGACCAGTAGCAGCGAGCAATCAGCCCCAGCATTTT.

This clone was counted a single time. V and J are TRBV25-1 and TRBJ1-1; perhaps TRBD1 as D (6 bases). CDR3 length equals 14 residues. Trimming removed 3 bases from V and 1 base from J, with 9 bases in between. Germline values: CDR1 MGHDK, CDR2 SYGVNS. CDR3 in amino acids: CASSEEGGNTEAFF. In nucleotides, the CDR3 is TGTGCCAGCAGTGAGGAAGGGGGGAACACTGAAGCTTTCTTT.

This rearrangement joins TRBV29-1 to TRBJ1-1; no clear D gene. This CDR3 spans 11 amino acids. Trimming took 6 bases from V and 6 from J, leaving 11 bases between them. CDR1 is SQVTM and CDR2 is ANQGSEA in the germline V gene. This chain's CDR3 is CSVAPTPEAFF. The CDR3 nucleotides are TGCAGCGTCGCTCCAACCCCTGAAGCTTTCTTT.

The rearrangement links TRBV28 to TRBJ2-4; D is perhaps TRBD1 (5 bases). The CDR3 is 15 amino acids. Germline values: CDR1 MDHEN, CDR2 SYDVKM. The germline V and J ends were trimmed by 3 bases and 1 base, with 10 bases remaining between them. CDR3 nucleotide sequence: TGTGCCAGCAGTTTTTCGTCAGGGGCCAAAAACATTCAGTACTTC. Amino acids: CASSFSSGAKNIQYF.

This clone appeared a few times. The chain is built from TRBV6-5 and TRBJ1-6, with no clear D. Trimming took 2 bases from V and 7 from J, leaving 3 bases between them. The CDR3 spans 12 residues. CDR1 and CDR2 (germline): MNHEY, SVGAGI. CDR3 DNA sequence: TGTGCCAGCAGTTACGGAAATTCACCCCTCCACTTT. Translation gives CASSYGNSPLHF.

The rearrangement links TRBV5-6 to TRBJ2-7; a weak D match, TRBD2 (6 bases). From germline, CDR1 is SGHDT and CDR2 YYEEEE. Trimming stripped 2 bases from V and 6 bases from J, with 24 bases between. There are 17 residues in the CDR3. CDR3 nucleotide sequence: TGTGCCAGCAGCTTCACCTCCGGGACGGAGGGCAGAGGCGAGCAGTACGTC. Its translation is CASSFTSGTEGRGEQYV.

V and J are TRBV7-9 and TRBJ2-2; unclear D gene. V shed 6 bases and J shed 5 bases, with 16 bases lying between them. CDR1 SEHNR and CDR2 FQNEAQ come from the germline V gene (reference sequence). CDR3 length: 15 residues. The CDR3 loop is CASSFPGLKTGELFF. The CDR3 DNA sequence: TGTGCCAGCAGTTTTCCCGGGCTAAAAACCGGGGAGCTGTTTTTT.

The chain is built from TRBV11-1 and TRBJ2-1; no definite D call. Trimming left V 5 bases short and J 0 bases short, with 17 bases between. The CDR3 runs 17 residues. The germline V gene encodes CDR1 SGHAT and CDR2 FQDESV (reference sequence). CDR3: CASSLDDLWGSYNEQFF. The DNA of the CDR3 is TGTGCCAGCAGCCTAGATGACCTGTGGGGCTCCTACAATGAGCAGTTCTTC.

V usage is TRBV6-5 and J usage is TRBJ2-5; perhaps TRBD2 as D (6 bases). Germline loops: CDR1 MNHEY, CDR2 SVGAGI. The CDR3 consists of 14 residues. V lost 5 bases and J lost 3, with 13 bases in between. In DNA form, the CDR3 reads TGTGCCAGCAGTACCCCGGGACTGGAAGAGACCCAGTACTTC. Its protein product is CASSTPGLEETQYF.

DNA of the CDR3: TGTGCCAGCAGCTTACAGGGGTATGGTAATTCACCCCTCCACTTT. Translation gives CASSLQGYGNSPLHF. V is TRBV7-3 and J is TRBJ1-6; D is perhaps TRBD1 (6 bases). The length of the CDR3 is 15 residues. The V end lost 2 bases, the J end lost 6 bases, and 11 bases lay between the germline ends. Germline loops: CDR1 SGHTA, CDR2 FQGTGA. The full variable domain, its missing parts supplied by reference TRBV7-3 and TRBJ1-6, is GAGVSQTPSNKVTEKGKYVELRCDPISGHTALYWYRQSLGQGPEFLIYFQGTGAADDSGLPNDRFFAVRPEGSVSTLKIQRTERGDSAVYLCASSLQGYGNSPLHFGNGTRLTVT.

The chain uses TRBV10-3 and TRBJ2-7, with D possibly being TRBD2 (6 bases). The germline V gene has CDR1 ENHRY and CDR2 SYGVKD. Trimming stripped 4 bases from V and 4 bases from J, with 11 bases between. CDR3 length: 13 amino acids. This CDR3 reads CAISAVGGYEQYF. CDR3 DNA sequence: TGTGCCATCAGTGCGGTGGGGGGTTACGAGCAGTACTTC.

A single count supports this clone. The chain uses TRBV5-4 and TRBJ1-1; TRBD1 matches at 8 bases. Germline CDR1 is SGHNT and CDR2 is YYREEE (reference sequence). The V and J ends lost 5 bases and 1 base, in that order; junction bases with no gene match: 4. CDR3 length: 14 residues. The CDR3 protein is CASRDGQGNTEAFF. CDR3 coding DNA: TGTGCCAGCAGAGATGGACAGGGGAACACTGAAGCTTTCTTT. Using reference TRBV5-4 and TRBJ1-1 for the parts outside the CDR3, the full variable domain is ETGVTQSPTHLIKTRGQQVTLRCSSQSGHNTVSWYQQALGQGPQFIFQYYREEENGRGNFPPRFSGLQFPNYSSELNVNALELDDSALYLCASRDGQGNTEAFFGQGTRLTVV.

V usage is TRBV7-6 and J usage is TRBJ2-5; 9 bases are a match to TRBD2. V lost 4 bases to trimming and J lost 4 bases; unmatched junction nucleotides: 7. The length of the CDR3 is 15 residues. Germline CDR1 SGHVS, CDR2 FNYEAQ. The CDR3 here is CASSSMRGGPETQYF. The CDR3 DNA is TGTGCCAGCAGCTCAATGCGGGGGGGCCCAGAGACCCAGTACTTC.

The CDR3 here is CASSPPVRNTIYF. The CDR3 nucleotides are TGTGCCAGCAGCCCACCCGTCCGAAACACCATATATTTT. This rearrangement joins TRBV7-9 to TRBJ1-3; D is undetermined. Looked up from germline, CDR1 is SEHNR and CDR2 is FQNEAQ (reference sequence). V was cut by 5 bases and J by 5 bases, with 10 bases left in between. The CDR3 length is 13 residues.

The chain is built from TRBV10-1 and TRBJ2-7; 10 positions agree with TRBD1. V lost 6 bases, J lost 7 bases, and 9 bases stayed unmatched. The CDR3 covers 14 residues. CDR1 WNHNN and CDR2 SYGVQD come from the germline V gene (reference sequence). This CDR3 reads CASSPGTGDGEQYV. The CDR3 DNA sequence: TGCGCCAGCAGCCCCGGGACAGGGGACGGAGAGCAGTACGTC.

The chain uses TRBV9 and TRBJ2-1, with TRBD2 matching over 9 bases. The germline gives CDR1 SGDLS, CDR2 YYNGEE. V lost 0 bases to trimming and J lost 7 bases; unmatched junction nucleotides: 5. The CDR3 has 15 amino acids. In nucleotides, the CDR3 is TGTGCCAGCAGCGTAGGTCCTAGCGGGGCAAATGAGCAGTTCTTC. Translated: CASSVGPSGANEQFF.

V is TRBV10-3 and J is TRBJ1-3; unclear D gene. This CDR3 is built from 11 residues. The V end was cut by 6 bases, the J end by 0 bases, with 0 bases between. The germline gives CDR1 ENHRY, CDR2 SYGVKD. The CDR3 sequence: CAISSGNTIYF. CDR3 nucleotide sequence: TGTGCCATCAGCTCTGGAAACACCATATATTTT.

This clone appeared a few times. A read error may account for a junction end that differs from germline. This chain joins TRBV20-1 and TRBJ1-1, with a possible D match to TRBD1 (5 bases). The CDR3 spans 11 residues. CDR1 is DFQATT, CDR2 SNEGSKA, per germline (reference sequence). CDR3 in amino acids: CSAGEWGEAFF. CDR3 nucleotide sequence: TGCAGTGCTGGAGAATGGGGGGAAGCTTTCTTT.

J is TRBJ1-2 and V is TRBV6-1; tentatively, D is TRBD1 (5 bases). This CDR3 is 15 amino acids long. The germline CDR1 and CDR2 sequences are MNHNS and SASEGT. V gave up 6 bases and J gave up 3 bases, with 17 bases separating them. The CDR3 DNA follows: TGTGCCAGCAGCGCCCCCCGTGGGACTGACTATGGCTACACCTTC. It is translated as CASSAPRGTDYGYTF.

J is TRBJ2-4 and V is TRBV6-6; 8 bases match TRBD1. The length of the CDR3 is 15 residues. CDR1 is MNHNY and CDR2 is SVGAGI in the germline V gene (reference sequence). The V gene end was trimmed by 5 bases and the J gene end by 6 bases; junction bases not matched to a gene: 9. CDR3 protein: CASSDADRVANIQYF. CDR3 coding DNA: TGTGCCAGCAGTGACGCGGACAGGGTGGCAAACATTCAGTACTTC.